What follows are 32 T cell receptor beta chains derived from one specimen sequenced in a study of monozygotic twins with inflammatory bowel disease. TCRdb reanalyzed the 5' RACE reads, giving one entry per CDR3 protein sequence and no DNA. The sample totals about 350,000 distinct CDR3 sequences. The sequencing input was blood. The receptors shown here come from a human donor with ulcerative colitis or Crohn's disease, or a healthy co-twin of an affected twin (not recorded which).

This chain joins TRBV6-1 and TRBJ2-3. This CDR3 region has 15 residues. Germline loops: CDR1 MNHNS, CDR2 SASEGT. The CDR3 region is CASSEGRPTTDTQYF.

This sequence joins TRBV20-1 and TRBJ2-1; the TCRdb D gene call, TRBD1, has no DNA to confirm it. The CDR3 loop spans 13 amino acids. The germline CDR1 and CDR2 sequences are DFQATT and SNEGSKA (reference sequence). The chain's CDR3 is CSASGGIYNEQFF.

V usage is TRBV5-1 and J usage is TRBJ2-4; the D gene TCRdb calls, TRBD1, cannot be checked with no DNA. Per germline, CDR1 SGHRS and CDR2 YFSETQ. CDR3 length: 14 residues. CDR3 region: CASSSNEGQAGRYF.

This sequence joins TRBV4-1 and TRBJ2-1; the D call from TCRdb, TRBD2, cannot be confirmed without DNA. This CDR3 has 15 residues. Germline assignment: CDR1 MGHRA and CDR2 YSYEKL. This CDR3 reads CASSPGLAVYNEQFF.

This chain uses TRBV20-1 with TRBJ2-5; the TCRdb D gene call, TRBD2, has no DNA to confirm it. In germline, CDR1 is DFQATT, CDR2 SNEGSKA (reference sequence). The CDR3 has 18 amino acids. The chain's CDR3 is CSVRLRLAGALGEETQYF.

The rearrangement links TRBV18 to TRBJ2-7. The CDR3 is 13 amino acids. Germline lookup yields CDR1 KGHSH and CDR2 LQKENI. The CDR3 protein is CASSPGINYEQYF.

The chain employs TRBV6-6 and TRBJ2-7; the TCRdb call, TRBD1, lacks DNA for checking. Per the germline V gene, CDR1 is MNHNY and CDR2 is SVGAGI (reference sequence). This CDR3 contains 13 residues. The CDR3 spells CASSPGHSYEQYF.

V is TRBV5-1 and J is TRBJ2-2; TCRdb names TRBD2, which stays unverified in the absence of DNA. Germline V gene sequence: CDR1 SGHRS, CDR2 YFSETQ. The length of the CDR3 is 14 residues. The CDR3 sequence: CASSFGPLTGELFF. The complete variable domain, with remaining parts taken from reference TRBV5-1 and TRBJ2-2, reads KAGVTQTPRYLIKTRGQQVTLSCSPISGHRSVSWYQQTPGQGLQFLFEYFSETQRNKGNFPGRFSGRQFSNSRSEMNVSTLELGDSALYLCASSFGPLTGELFFGEGSRLTVL.

This sequence joins TRBV5-4 and TRBJ2-7; TCRdb names TRBD2, which stays unverified in the absence of DNA. From germline, CDR1 is SGHNT and CDR2 YYREEE (reference sequence). The CDR3 totals 15 residues. The CDR3 is CASRLSGGRPYEQYF.

The chain uses TRBV12-5 and TRBJ2-1; TCRdb reports TRBD1, a call that lacks DNA to check it against. There are 12 residues in the CDR3. Germline CDR1 is LGHNT and CDR2 is FRNRAP. CDR3 sequence: CASGRTGSEQFF. Full variable domain (missing parts from reference TRBV12-5 and TRBJ2-1): DARVTQTPRHKVTEMGQEVTMRCQPILGHNTVFWYRQTMMQGLELLAYFRNRAPLDDSGMPKDRFSAEMPDATLATLKIQPSEPRDSAVYFCASGRTGSEQFFGPGTRLTVL.

The rearrangement uses TRBV27 and TRBJ1-2; TCRdb reports TRBD1, a call that lacks DNA to check it against. This CDR3 is 13 amino acids long. The germline CDR1 and CDR2 sequences are MNHEY and SMNVEV (reference sequence). This CDR3 is CASRPGSNYGYTF.

The chain uses TRBV12-3 or TRBV12-4 and TRBJ2-2; no DNA is available, so the TRBD1 call from TCRdb remains unchecked. The CDR3 length is 17 residues. CDR3 loop: CASSPSWGQGAGGELFF.

The J gene is TRBJ2-2, the V gene TRBV28; TCRdb calls TRBD2, which cannot be checked without DNA. Germline-derived CDR1 and CDR2 are MDHEN and SYDVKM. This CDR3 spans 13 amino acids. CDR3 in amino acids: CAGTTTGTGELFF.

V usage is TRBV11-2 and J usage is TRBJ2-7; TCRdb names TRBD1, which stays unverified in the absence of DNA. CDR3 size: 16 residues. Looked up from germline, CDR1 is SGHAT and CDR2 is FQNNGV. CDR3 residues: CASSLGVWGRSYEQYF.

J is TRBJ2-2 and V is TRBV29-1. This CDR3 contains 15 residues. Germline lookup yields CDR1 SQVTM and CDR2 ANQGSEA. The CDR3 loop reads CSVAENAFNTGELFF.

The rearrangement joins TRBV6-5 to TRBJ1-6. Germline V gene data show CDR1 as MNHEY and CDR2 as SVGAGI. The length of the CDR3 is 14 residues. The CDR3 is CASSYASGNSPLHF.

J is TRBJ2-1 and V is TRBV20-1. This CDR3 is built from 15 residues. Germline V CDR1 and CDR2: DFQATT, SNEGSKA (reference sequence). CDR3 loop: CSASDIASPHNEQFF.

The chain combines TRBV25-1 with TRBJ2-1; TCRdb's D call, TRBD1, is unchecked because there is no DNA. The CDR3 has 13 residues. Germline CDR1 is MGHDK and CDR2 is SYGVNS. CDR3 loop: CASRYQGIDEQFF. Based on the CDR3 plus reference TRBV25-1 and TRBJ2-1, the full variable domain is EADIYQTPRYLVIGTGKKITLECSQTMGHDKMYWYQQDPGMELHLIHYSYGVNSTEKGDLSSESTVSRIRTEHFPLTLESARPSHTSQYLCASRYQGIDEQFFGPGTRLTVL.

This rearrangement joins TRBV4-1 to TRBJ2-2; checking the TCRdb D call of TRBD2 is not possible without DNA. This CDR3 spans 17 amino acids. Germline lookup yields CDR1 MGHRA and CDR2 YSYEKL. The CDR3 protein is CASSQGWSGTLPGELFF.

The chain employs TRBV19 and TRBJ2-1; the D call from TCRdb, TRBD2, cannot be confirmed without DNA. The germline V gene has CDR1 LNHDA and CDR2 SQIVND (reference sequence). CDR3 length equals 13 residues. CDR3 residues: CASSISGVGEQFF.

V and J are TRBV5-1 and TRBJ1-5; as DNA is missing, the TRBD1 call by TCRdb cannot be tested. The CDR3 totals 16 residues. Germline CDR1 reads SGHRS; CDR2 reads YFSETQ. The CDR3 is CASSPSSSGGGQPQHF.

The chain carries TRBV20-1 and TRBJ2-7; TCRdb lists TRBD2, though no DNA is available to test this call. The CDR3 consists of 15 residues. Germline CDR1 reads DFQATT; CDR2 reads SNEGSKA (reference sequence). The CDR3 reads CSARGPSGSVYEQYF.

The chain joins TRBV7-2 to TRBJ1-1; TCRdb calls TRBD1, which cannot be checked without DNA. CDR1 is SGHTA, CDR2 FQGNSA, per germline. The CDR3 runs 17 residues. This CDR3 is CASSSRQGDGPNTEAFF.

The gene calls are TRBV6-2 or TRBV6-3 and TRBJ1-2. The CDR3 runs 16 residues. The germline CDR1 and CDR2 sequences are MNHEY and SVGEGT. The CDR3 loop is CASSLRRPSGSYGYTF.

V is TRBV27 and J is TRBJ2-5; the D call of TRBD1 rests on TCRdb alone, since no DNA is present to check it. The CDR3 spans 14 residues. Germline V gives CDR1 MNHEY, CDR2 SMNVEV (reference sequence). This chain's CDR3 is CATARTDFQETQYF.

J is TRBJ1-1 and V is TRBV20-1; the TCRdb D gene call, TRBD1, has no DNA to confirm it. The CDR3 covers 13 residues. Germline V gene data show CDR1 as DFQATT and CDR2 as SNEGSKA (reference sequence). The CDR3 protein is CSARTPGNTEAFF.

V usage is TRBV4-3 and J usage is TRBJ2-1; the TRBD2 assignment by TCRdb is unverifiable without DNA. CDR3 length: 18 residues. CDR1 is LGHNA, CDR2 YSLEER, per germline. The chain's CDR3 is CASSQDLGLAGGGDEQFF.

This chain links TRBV4-1 with TRBJ2-5. Germline lookup yields CDR1 MGHRA and CDR2 YSYEKL. CDR3 length: 16 amino acids. The CDR3 loop reads CVSSQESNFDQETQYF.

This chain joins TRBV20-1 and TRBJ2-7. The germline V gene has CDR1 DFQATT and CDR2 SNEGSKA (reference sequence). The length of the CDR3 is 14 residues. The CDR3 loop is CSARELRDPYEQYF.

The chain employs TRBV7-9 and TRBJ2-7; TCRdb names TRBD2, which stays unverified in the absence of DNA. The germline V gene encodes CDR1 SEHNR and CDR2 FQNEAQ (reference sequence). The CDR3 extends over 13 amino acids. The CDR3 sequence: CASSIKGDVEQYF.

The chain is built from TRBV12-3 or TRBV12-4 and TRBJ2-6; TCRdb gives TRBD1 as the D gene, but with no DNA this cannot be confirmed. This CDR3 has 17 residues. The CDR3 sequence is CASSLGDSSSGANVLTF.

This rearrangement joins TRBV6-2 or TRBV6-3 to TRBJ2-1; without DNA, the TCRdb call of TRBD2 cannot be checked. Germline CDR1 is MNHEY and CDR2 is SVGEGT. CDR3 length: 15 residues. This chain's CDR3 is CASSGGLAGPSEQFF.